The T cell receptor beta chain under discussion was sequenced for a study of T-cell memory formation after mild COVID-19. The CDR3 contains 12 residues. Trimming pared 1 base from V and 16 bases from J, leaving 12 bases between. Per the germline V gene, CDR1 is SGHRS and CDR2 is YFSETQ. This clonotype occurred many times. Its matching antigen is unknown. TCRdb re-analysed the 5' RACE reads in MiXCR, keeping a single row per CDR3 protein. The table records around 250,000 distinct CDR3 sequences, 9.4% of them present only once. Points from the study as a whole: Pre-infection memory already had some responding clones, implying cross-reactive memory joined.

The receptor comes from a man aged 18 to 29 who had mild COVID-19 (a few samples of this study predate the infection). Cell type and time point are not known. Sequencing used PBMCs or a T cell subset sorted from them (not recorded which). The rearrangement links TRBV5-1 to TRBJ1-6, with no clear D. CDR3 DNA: TGCGCCAGCAGCTTGACCGAGGGTACTCTCCACTTT. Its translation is CASSLTEGTLHF.